This T cell receptor beta chain was observed in a study of blood T cell repertoires in COVID-19. V dropped 6 bases and J dropped 4 bases, with 17 bases sitting between them. Germline CDR1 MNHNY, CDR2 SVGAGI (reference sequence). CDR3 size: 15 residues. Cohorts were assigned according to the clinical history that participants reported. Sequencing was performed with immunoSEQ multiplex PCR; in TCRdb, only in-frame clones are kept and a portion is missing. In the table there are about 300,000 clones, around nine tenths of which are singletons. The clonotype comes from a woman aged 18-30 years who had recovered from COVID-19. Material for sequencing was PBMCs or T cells enriched from blood (not recorded which). This sequence joins TRBV6-6 and TRBJ2-3; TRBD2 is a possible D gene (6 bases). In DNA form, the CDR3 reads TGTGCCAGCAGCGAGTGGGGGGAGAAGTCAGATACGCAGTATTTT. Protein sequence: CASSEWGEKSDTQYF.